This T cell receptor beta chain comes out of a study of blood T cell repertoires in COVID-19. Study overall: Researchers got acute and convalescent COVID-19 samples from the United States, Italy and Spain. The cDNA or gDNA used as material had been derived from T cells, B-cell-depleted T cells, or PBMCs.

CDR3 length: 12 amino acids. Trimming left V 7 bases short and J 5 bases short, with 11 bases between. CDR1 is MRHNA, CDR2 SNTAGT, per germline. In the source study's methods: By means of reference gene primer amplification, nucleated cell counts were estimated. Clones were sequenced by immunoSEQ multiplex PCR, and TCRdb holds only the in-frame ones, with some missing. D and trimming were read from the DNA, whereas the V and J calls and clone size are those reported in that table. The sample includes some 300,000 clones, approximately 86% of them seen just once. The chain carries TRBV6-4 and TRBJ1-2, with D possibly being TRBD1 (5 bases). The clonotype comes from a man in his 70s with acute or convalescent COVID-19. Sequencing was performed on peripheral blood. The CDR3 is CASTGLIYGYTF. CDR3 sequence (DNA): TGTGCCAGCACAGGGCTCATTTATGGCTACACCTTC.